This entry concerns a single T cell receptor beta chain. The antigen is undetermined. The sample originates from a study of blood T cells in healthy people across ages. Points from the study as a whole: Estimates of total diversity, which came from one million sequenced T cells, were considered to be underestimates.

Primers used in a second PCR of about 7 to 12 cycles were a sample-barcoded 5' primer and a J-beta primer mix. Using its own MiXCR run on the 5' RACE reads, TCRdb lists one record per CDR3 protein. The sample records about 1.6 million distinct CDR3 sequences, about 31% being singletons. Donors were healthy Caucasian individuals from Russia aged roughly 6 to 90. Each donor's blood draw was roughly 9.8 milliliters of peripheral blood. The sequence came from a woman aged 30 to 39 in good health. The sample comprised blood.

For the CDR3, the DNA is TGTGCCAGCATCCAGATGGGGGACGAGCAGTACTTC. Translation gives CASIQMGDEQYF. The V and J genes are TRBV6-1 and TRBJ2-4; possibly TRBD1 or TRBD2 for D (5 bases each). The J call may be mistaken, given a closer DNA end match to TRBJ2-7. The CDR3 totals 12 residues. CDR1 is MNHNS, CDR2 SASEGT, per germline.